The following is a T cell receptor beta chain sequence with its context. Its antigen is currently unknown. RNA-based 3' RACE libraries used unique molecular identifiers. From the 3' RACE reads, TCRdb called clonotypes with MiXCR, one entry per CDR3 protein. The data contain more than 75,000 distinct CDR3 sequences, under 8% of them singletons. As for treatment: PENTA 11 planned treatment interruption arm or continuous ART arm. Samples needed at least 5 million viable cryopreserved PBMCs. The length of the CDR3 is 15 residues. The germline CDR1 and CDR2 sequences are MNHEY and SVGAGI. Trimming removed 5 bases at V and 3 bases at J, with 17 bases between. This entry comes from a study of HIV-infected children after antiretroviral therapy interruption. Study-level information: Interruption-arm sampling covered weeks 0, 12, interruption end (24 or 48), and about 3 years post-study.

Broader study findings: After treatment interruption started, naive CD4+ CDR3 overlap across time points dropped.

The sequence came from a pool of human donors with HIV. This material consisted of CD45RA+ CD4+ T cells from PBMCs, pooled from several time points, taken from a donor given antiretroviral therapy, either interrupted or continuous. As for subset: naive CD4+ CD45RA+ CD45RO- T cells. This chain links TRBV6-5 with TRBJ2-7; no clear D gene. The CDR3 coding sequence is TGTGCCAGCAGTCGATCGGACCCTGGGGACTACGAGCAGTACTTC. Protein product: CASSRSDPGDYEQYF.